These T cell receptor beta chains were read from a single sample in a study of human T cells and chemical hapten exposure. MiXCR, run by TCRdb on the RACE reads, gives a single entry per CDR3 protein. The sample contains roughly 30,000 distinct CDR3 sequences, approximately 9% of which appear only once. The sample in question was whole blood, obtained in connection with sensitization to the hapten diphenylcyclopropenone (DPC). The receptors were gathered from a man aged 30-40 years with alopecia areata. Some clones in this sample may be carry-over from other donors' samples. CDR3s include the opening cysteine and the closing phenylalanine or tryptophan. The order of the fields is J gene, D gene, V gene, clone size, CDR3 DNA, CDR3 protein. A D gene is named only where the DNA matches it firmly. Size tells how often a clone was seen (once, few, many) or the class of an expanded clone, and some rows leave it out.

j_call: TRBJ2-7; d_call: TRBD1; v_call: TRBV11-2; clone_size: many; cdr3_nt: TGTGCCAGCAGCTTAGCCCTCGACAGGGCCCCCCCTTACGAGCAGTACTTC; cdr3_aa: CASSLALDRAPPYEQYF
j_call: TRBJ2-7; d_call: TRBD2; v_call: TRBV7-7; clone_size: few; cdr3_nt: TGTGCTAGCAGCTTAGGAACTAGCGGGATCTACGAGCAGTACTTC; cdr3_aa: CASSLGTSGIYEQYF
j_call: TRBJ2-3; d_call: TRBD2; v_call: TRBV4-2; clone_size: .; cdr3_nt: TGTGCCAGCAGCTCTCGGACTAGCGGGGGATCCGCAGATACGCAGTATTTT; cdr3_aa: CASSSRTSGGSADTQYF
j_call: TRBJ2-2; d_call: .; v_call: TRBV10-3; clone_size: few; cdr3_nt: TGTGCCATCAGTGACGGGACTTCTTCCACCGGGGAGCTGTTTTTT; cdr3_aa: CAISDGTSSTGELFF
j_call: TRBJ1-2; d_call: .; v_call: TRBV29-1; clone_size: many; cdr3_nt: TGCAGCGTTGAAGTCCGGGACGGAAACTATGGCTACACCTTC; cdr3_aa: CSVEVRDGNYGYTF
j_call: TRBJ2-1; d_call: .; v_call: TRBV19; clone_size: .; cdr3_nt: TGTGCCAGTTCCCCGAATCCCCTATCCTACAATGAGCAGTTCTTC; cdr3_aa: CASSPNPLSYNEQFF
j_call: TRBJ2-7; d_call: TRBD1; v_call: TRBV29-1; clone_size: many; cdr3_nt: TGCAGCGTCGTCGGGACAGTATATGGCGAGCAGTACTTC; cdr3_aa: CSVVGTVYGEQYF
j_call: TRBJ2-3; d_call: .; v_call: TRBV6-2/TRBV6-3; clone_size: few; cdr3_nt: TGTGCCAGCAGTTTCATCGGCGAGAGGTATACGCAGTATTTT; cdr3_aa: CASSFIGERYTQYF
j_call: TRBJ2-7; d_call: TRBD1; v_call: TRBV13; clone_size: many; cdr3_nt: TGTGCCAGCAGCTTAGAGACAGGGGAAAACTACGAGCAGTACTTC; cdr3_aa: CASSLETGENYEQYF
j_call: TRBJ1-2; d_call: .; v_call: TRBV7-9; clone_size: .; cdr3_nt: TGTGCCAGCAGAGGAGCATCGAGTGGCTATGGCTACACCTTC; cdr3_aa: CASRGASSGYGYTF
j_call: TRBJ1-4; d_call: .; v_call: TRBV30; clone_size: .; cdr3_nt: TGTGCCTGGAAGGGACAAGTTAATGAAAAACTGTTTTTT; cdr3_aa: CAWKGQVNEKLFF
j_call: TRBJ1-6; d_call: .; v_call: TRBV4-2; clone_size: many; cdr3_nt: TGTGCCAGCAGCCAAGACCCGGACAGCACGTATTCACCCCTCCACTTT; cdr3_aa: CASSQDPDSTYSPLHF
j_call: TRBJ1-1; d_call: .; v_call: TRBV11-3; clone_size: few; cdr3_nt: TGTGCCAGCAGCTTAGCAGGGGCAAACACTGAAGCTTTCTTT; cdr3_aa: CASSLAGANTEAFF
j_call: TRBJ2-7; d_call: TRBD2; v_call: TRBV3-1; clone_size: .; cdr3_nt: TGTGCCAGCAGTTCCGAAGCGGGAGATGAGCAGTACTTC; cdr3_aa: CASSSEAGDEQYF
j_call: TRBJ2-5; d_call: .; v_call: TRBV29-1; clone_size: .; cdr3_nt: TGCAGCGTTGAAGAAGCAGAGACCCAGTACTTC; cdr3_aa: CSVEEAETQYF
j_call: TRBJ2-1; d_call: TRBD2; v_call: TRBV7-9; clone_size: .; cdr3_nt: TGTGCCAGCAGCTTCGTTAGCGGGGATTACAATGAGCAGTTCTTC; cdr3_aa: CASSFVSGDYNEQFF
j_call: TRBJ2-3; d_call: .; v_call: TRBV2; clone_size: many; cdr3_nt: TGTGCCAGCAGTGAATGGCTACATAGCACAGATACGCAGTATTTT; cdr3_aa: CASSEWLHSTDTQYF
j_call: TRBJ2-2; d_call: .; v_call: TRBV2; clone_size: many; cdr3_nt: TGTGCCAGCGAGACACAGCCGAACACCGGGGAGCTGTTTTTT; cdr3_aa: CASETQPNTGELFF
j_call: TRBJ2-7; d_call: TRBD2; v_call: TRBV7-2; clone_size: many; cdr3_nt: TGTGCCAGCAGCCCCCCGGAGCTAGCGGGAGGGAGCTTGAAGTACTTC; cdr3_aa: CASSPPELAGGSLKYF
j_call: TRBJ1-2; d_call: .; v_call: TRBV30; clone_size: many; cdr3_nt: TGTGCCTGGACAGATTTCTATGGCTACACCTTC; cdr3_aa: CAWTDFYGYTF
j_call: TRBJ2-7; d_call: .; v_call: TRBV30; clone_size: many; cdr3_nt: TGTGCCTGGAGTGTGGGGATGGGATACGAGCAGTACTTC; cdr3_aa: CAWSVGMGYEQYF
j_call: TRBJ1-1; d_call: .; v_call: TRBV24-1; clone_size: many; cdr3_nt: TGTGCCACCAGTGACGGGACCACGGGAAACACTGAAGCTTTCTTT; cdr3_aa: CATSDGTTGNTEAFF
j_call: TRBJ2-3; d_call: .; v_call: TRBV30; clone_size: many; cdr3_nt: TGTGCCTGGAAGGTGCGGCGTGACGATACGCAGTATTTT; cdr3_aa: CAWKVRRDDTQYF
j_call: TRBJ1-5; d_call: TRBD1; v_call: TRBV3-1; clone_size: many; cdr3_nt: TGTGCCAGCAGTCTCGGGACAGGCAATCAGCCCCAGCATTTT; cdr3_aa: CASSLGTGNQPQHF
j_call: TRBJ1-6; d_call: .; v_call: TRBV2; clone_size: .; cdr3_nt: TGTGCCAGCAGTAGTCAGTTAAAAAAGAATTCACCCCTCCACTTT; cdr3_aa: CASSSQLKKNSPLHF
j_call: TRBJ1-5; d_call: .; v_call: TRBV7-9; clone_size: many; cdr3_nt: TGTGCCAGCAGCTTAGAGGGATCGCAGCCCCAGCATTTT; cdr3_aa: CASSLEGSQPQHF
j_call: TRBJ2-2; d_call: .; v_call: TRBV30; clone_size: .; cdr3_nt: TGTGCCTGGAGGAAGATGAGCACCGGGGAGCTGTTTTTT; cdr3_aa: CAWRKMSTGELFF
j_call: TRBJ2-3; d_call: .; v_call: TRBV11-2; clone_size: many; cdr3_nt: TGTGCCAGCAGCTTTATAGATACGCAGTATTTT; cdr3_aa: CASSFIDTQYF
j_call: TRBJ2-1; d_call: .; v_call: TRBV27; clone_size: .; cdr3_nt: TGTGCCAGCAGTCCCTCCCCGGGCTCCTACAATGAGCAGTTCTTC; cdr3_aa: CASSPSPGSYNEQFF
j_call: TRBJ2-7; d_call: .; v_call: TRBV6-2/TRBV6-3; clone_size: .; cdr3_nt: TGTGCCAGCAGTACCTACCCGGGACTCCCTCCCTACGAGCAGTACTTC; cdr3_aa: CASSTYPGLPPYEQYF
j_call: TRBJ1-4; d_call: TRBD1; v_call: TRBV7-2; clone_size: many; cdr3_nt: TGTGCCAGCAGCCCGGTCGGGACAGGGCTAGAAAAACTGTTTTTT; cdr3_aa: CASSPVGTGLEKLFF
j_call: TRBJ2-7; d_call: TRBD1; v_call: TRBV29-1; clone_size: many; cdr3_nt: TGCAGCGTTGGATGGGACAGGGGGTCTTACGAGCAGTACTTC; cdr3_aa: CSVGWDRGSYEQYF
j_call: TRBJ2-7; d_call: TRBD1; v_call: TRBV12-3/TRBV12-4; clone_size: few; cdr3_nt: TGTGCCAGCAGTCGCCCCGACAGGGTCCACGAGCAGTACTTC; cdr3_aa: CASSRPDRVHEQYF
j_call: TRBJ2-3; d_call: TRBD2; v_call: TRBV9; clone_size: .; cdr3_nt: TGTGCCAGCAGCCCAAGCCGGGGGGGAACAGATACGCAGTATTTT; cdr3_aa: CASSPSRGGTDTQYF
j_call: TRBJ2-2; d_call: TRBD1; v_call: TRBV6-2/TRBV6-3; clone_size: .; cdr3_nt: TGTGCCAGCAGTACCGTCCCCATGACAGGGTCCGGGGAGCTGTTTTTT; cdr3_aa: CASSTVPMTGSGELFF
j_call: TRBJ2-1; d_call: TRBD2; v_call: TRBV10-3; clone_size: .; cdr3_nt: TGTGCCATCAGTGACCCGACACTAGCGGGAGTACCCTCCTACAATGAGCAGTTCTTC; cdr3_aa: CAISDPTLAGVPSYNEQFF
j_call: TRBJ2-6; d_call: TRBD1; v_call: TRBV19; clone_size: .; cdr3_nt: TGTGCCAGTAGTAAGCGGACAGGGAGCTCCACTGGGGCCAACGTCCTGACTTTC; cdr3_aa: CASSKRTGSSTGANVLTF
j_call: TRBJ1-1; d_call: TRBD1; v_call: TRBV20-1; clone_size: .; cdr3_nt: TGCAGTGCCCCTCCCCCAACAGGGGAGGTTGGCACTGAAGCTTTCTTT; cdr3_aa: CSAPPPTGEVGTEAFF
j_call: TRBJ2-2; d_call: .; v_call: TRBV20-1; clone_size: many; cdr3_nt: TGCAGTGCTAAATCGATGAACACCGGGGAGCTGTTTTTT; cdr3_aa: CSAKSMNTGELFF
j_call: TRBJ2-3; d_call: .; v_call: TRBV9; clone_size: .; cdr3_nt: TGTGCCAGCAGCGGGCATAGTTTTGATACGCAGTATTTT; cdr3_aa: CASSGHSFDTQYF
j_call: TRBJ2-5; d_call: .; v_call: TRBV3-1; clone_size: .; cdr3_nt: TGTGCCAGCAGCCCCCCGGGACTCGAGACCCAGTACTTC; cdr3_aa: CASSPPGLETQYF
j_call: TRBJ2-7; d_call: TRBD1; v_call: TRBV5-1; clone_size: many; cdr3_nt: TGCGCCAGCAGAAGAGGGGACAGCCTCTCCTACGAGCAGTACTTC; cdr3_aa: CASRRGDSLSYEQYF
j_call: TRBJ2-7; d_call: TRBD1; v_call: TRBV7-9; clone_size: .; cdr3_nt: TGTGCCAGCAGCATTTGGACAGGACCCTACGAGCAGTACTTC; cdr3_aa: CASSIWTGPYEQYF
j_call: TRBJ2-6; d_call: .; v_call: TRBV27; clone_size: .; cdr3_nt: TGTGCCAGCAGGTTCGGGGAAGGGGCAGGGGCCAACGTCCTGACTTTC; cdr3_aa: CASRFGEGAGANVLTF
j_call: TRBJ2-2; d_call: .; v_call: TRBV30; clone_size: .; cdr3_nt: TGTGCCTGGAGGTGGGCACCCACCGGGGAGCTGTTTTTT; cdr3_aa: CAWRWAPTGELFF
j_call: TRBJ2-3; d_call: TRBD2; v_call: TRBV30; clone_size: many; cdr3_nt: TGTGCCTGGAGTGTAACTAGCGGCACAGATACGCAGTATTTT; cdr3_aa: CAWSVTSGTDTQYF
j_call: TRBJ1-5; d_call: .; v_call: TRBV19; clone_size: many; cdr3_nt: TGTGCCAGTAGTATGGATCCGCTTACAGGGAAGAATCAGCCCCAGCATTTT; cdr3_aa: CASSMDPLTGKNQPQHF
j_call: TRBJ2-5; d_call: TRBD2; v_call: TRBV12-3/TRBV12-4; clone_size: many; cdr3_nt: TGTGCCAGCAGCCTGGGACTAGCGGGGCAAGAGACCCAGTACTTC; cdr3_aa: CASSLGLAGQETQYF
j_call: TRBJ1-1; d_call: TRBD1; v_call: TRBV3-1; clone_size: many; cdr3_nt: TGTGCCAGCAGCCTACAGGGGCTTGAAGCTTTCTTT; cdr3_aa: CASSLQGLEAFF
j_call: TRBJ2-4; d_call: .; v_call: TRBV6-2/TRBV6-3; clone_size: many; cdr3_nt: TGTGCCAGCAGTCCCCTGGGGAACATTCAGTACTTC; cdr3_aa: CASSPLGNIQYF
j_call: TRBJ2-2; d_call: TRBD2; v_call: TRBV27; clone_size: .; cdr3_nt: TGTGCCAGCAGTTTTGGGGGAGGAGCGGGAGATAGGAACACCGGGGAGCTGTTTTTT; cdr3_aa: CASSFGGGAGDRNTGELFF